This entry is about one T cell receptor (beta chain). Its target is unknown. This specimen comes from a study of long-term antiretroviral therapy in people with HIV. People in the study who had HIV all got their treatment in the United States. Every specimen provided 1-10 million cryopreserved PBMC before DNA extraction took place. Broader study findings: Unavailable data included ART adherence, viral resistance and therapy changes (switches in treatment). Diversity remained lower than transplant donor controls, even though it increased after ART.

The libraries were made with immunoSEQ v3.0 at survey level. Clones were sequenced by immunoSEQ multiplex PCR, and TCRdb holds only the in-frame ones, with some missing. In the table there are approximately 19,000 clones, 60% to 85% of which are singletons. This CDR3 spans 17 amino acids. This material consisted of unsorted PBMCs, taken at the start of antiretroviral therapy, before treatment. This TCR derives from a man aged 18 to 30 with HIV. V and J are TRBV21-1 and TRBJ2-4; the table assigns TRBD2, which was not confirmed against the DNA. TRBV21-1 is classified as a pseudogene. CDR3 in amino acids: CASRHDWRDLAKNIQYF. The CDR3 nucleotides read TGTGCCAGCAGACACGACTGGCGGGACCTAGCCAAAAACATTCAGTACTTC.